This T cell receptor (beta chain) was retrieved from a study of breast tumors, draining lymph nodes, adjacent tissues. Study findings and constraints: The data were judged consistent with most tumor T cells coming from lymph node and expanding in tumor. Tumor TCR diversity was below lymph nodes but above nontumor tissue.

The CDR3 loop spans 16 amino acids. The V gene's germline CDR1 is KGHSH and CDR2 LQKENI. The J segment lost 1 base and the V segment lost 3 bases, leaving 3 bases of the junction unmatched. Using its own MiXCR run on the multiplex PCR reads, TCRdb lists one record per CDR3 protein. Of about 46,000 distinct CDR3 sequences listed, 23% are singletons. Comments on this clonotype: As yet, its antigen is unknown.

The clonotype comes from a female donor with breast cancer. Some clones in this sample may be carry-over from other donors' samples. The chain has TRBV18 and TRBJ2-2; 9 positions agree with TRBD1. Material for sequencing was breast tumor tissue. For the CDR3, the DNA is TGTGCCAGCTCACCGATGGGACAGGGGAACACCGGGGAGCTGTTTTTT. Protein product: CASSPMGQGNTGELFF. The whole variable domain, remainder taken from reference TRBV18 and TRBJ2-2, is NAGVMQNPRHLVRRRGQEARLRCSPMKGHSHVYWYRQLPEEGLKFMVYLQKENIIDESGMPKERFSAEFPKEGPSILRIQQVVRGDSAAYFCASSPMGQGNTGELFFGEGSRLTVL.